Shown below are 25 T cell receptor beta chains from a single sample sequenced in a study of T cell repertoires in cytomegalovirus infection. TCRdb re-called the reads through MiXCR, storing one row per CDR3 protein. The sample lists about 920,000 distinct CDR3 sequences; around 32% were seen once. These TCRs' antigens remain unknown. Source: cultured CD8+ T cells from PBMCs, taken from culture after CMV antigen stimulation. The receptors here all came from a human donor in good health (CMV status not recorded). Some clones in this sample may be carry-over from other donors' samples.

In this sample, this clonotype turned up once. It may be a read error: a sequence one base away is much more abundant. The chain joins TRBV7-2 to TRBJ2-3; perhaps TRBD1 as D (6 bases). TRBJ1-5 matches the DNA end more closely, so the J call is doubtful. This CDR3 has 17 residues. Germline lookup yields CDR1 SGHTA and CDR2 FQGNSA. The CDR3 DNA reads as TGTGCCAGCAGCTCTCCCTCCAGCGGGGGGGCAAAAGATACGCAGCATTTT. It encodes CASSSPSSGGAKDTQHF.

J is TRBJ2-1 and V is TRBV12-3 or TRBV12-4; D might be TRBD2 (6 bases). Deletions cut 5 bases from V and 2 bases from J, with 16 bases between. The CDR3 contains 16 residues. This CDR3 reads CASSSEDGGAYNEQFF. In DNA form, the CDR3 reads TGTGCCAGCAGTAGTGAGGACGGGGGAGCCTACAATGAGCAGTTCTTC.

This chain joins TRBV29-1 and TRBJ2-3; 9 nucleotides line up with TRBD1. The germline V gene encodes CDR1 SQVTM and CDR2 ANQGSEA. Unmatched junction bases numbered 16, after V lost 6 bases and J lost 0 bases. This CDR3 is 18 amino acids long. The CDR3 spells CSVLGQGGPSSSTDTQYF. CDR3 sequence (DNA): TGCAGCGTCTTGGGACAGGGCGGTCCCTCTTCTAGCACAGATACGCAGTATTTT.

This clonotype was seen once. The chain employs TRBV20-1 and TRBJ2-2; possible D gene TRBD2, 5 bases. The CDR3 totals 14 residues. Per the germline V gene, CDR1 is DFQATT and CDR2 is SNEGSKA (reference sequence). V shed 3 bases and J shed 6 bases, with 14 bases lying between them. In nucleotides, the CDR3 is TGCAGTGCTAGGATCGGGGTCCGGTCCGGGGAGCTGTTTTTT. Protein sequence: CSARIGVRSGELFF.

The CDR3 DNA reads TGTGCCAGCGGGACTAGCGGGGGGGCCGGAGAGACCCAGTACTTC. Protein product: CASGTSGGAGETQYF. This chain links TRBV19 with TRBJ2-5; 16 bases map to TRBD2. CDR3 length: 15 amino acids. Germline V gene lookup returns CDR1 LNHDA and CDR2 SQIVND (reference sequence). With V trimmed by 9 bases and J by 4 bases, 5 bases remained unmatched.

V is TRBV12-3 or TRBV12-4 and J is TRBJ2-4; 8 bases are shared with TRBD1. V shed 4 bases and J 2 bases; nucleotides not matched to a gene: 4. CDR3 size: 15 residues. The CDR3 loop is CASSSGGESKNIQYF. The CDR3 bases are TGTGCCAGCAGTTCAGGGGGCGAGTCCAAAAACATTCAGTACTTC.

CDR3 amino acids: CASSTRGQNYGYTF. CDR3 DNA sequence: TGTGCCAGCAGCACCCGTGGCCAGAACTATGGCTACACCTTC. The chain carries TRBV12-3 or TRBV12-4 and TRBJ1-2; D gene unclear. The CDR3 is 14 residues long. V was shortened by 6 bases and J by 2 bases, with 13 bases between the two germline ends.

This clonotype was seen only a few times. The V gene is TRBV19, the J gene TRBJ1-2; a weak D match, TRBD1 (5 bases). V was pared by 10 bases and J by 0 bases, with 12 bases between. The CDR3 sequence is 13 residues long. Germline CDR1 and CDR2: LNHDA and SQIVND (reference sequence). CDR3 bases: TGTGCCACCCGGGACGGGACTAACTATGGCTACACCTTC. Encoded protein: CATRDGTNYGYTF.

This clonotype was detected a few times. The CDR3 coding sequence is TGTGCCAGCAGCTTGTGGAGGGGGAGCAATCAGCCCCAGCATTTT. This translates into CASSLWRGSNQPQHF. The chain recombines TRBV7-8 with TRBJ1-5; tentatively, D is TRBD1 (6 bases). The CDR3 consists of 15 residues. V was shortened by 3 bases and J by 1 base, with 10 bases between the two germline ends. Germline CDR1 is SGHVS and CDR2 is FQNEAQ.

The J gene is TRBJ1-5, the V gene TRBV15; 7 bases align to TRBD1. CDR1 LNHNV and CDR2 YYDKDF come from the germline V gene (reference sequence). The CDR3 loop spans 15 amino acids. V gave up 4 bases and J gave up 0 bases; unmatched junction bases: 3. CDR3 sequence (DNA): TGTGCCACCAGCATGGACAGGAATAGCAATCAGCCCCAGCATTTT. Amino acid sequence: CATSMDRNSNQPQHF.

The chain links TRBV7-6 to TRBJ2-7, with a tentative D call TRBD2 (5 bases). Germline V gives CDR1 SGHVS, CDR2 FNYEAQ. The CDR3 is 13 residues long. V lost 4 bases and J lost 7, with 14 bases in between. The CDR3 DNA sequence: TGTGCCAGCAGCTCTCGGGGTACGTCGGAGCAGTACTTC. It yields the protein CASSSRGTSEQYF.

There are a few counts of this clonotype. This chain joins TRBV12-5 and TRBJ2-3, with D maybe TRBD2 (5 bases). V dropped 5 bases and J dropped 1 base, with 16 bases sitting between them. CDR3 size: 16 residues. Germline loops: CDR1 LGHNT, CDR2 FRNRAP. CDR3 protein: CASGLPVGRGTDTQYF. Here the CDR3 DNA reads TGTGCTAGTGGTCTACCCGTTGGGAGAGGCACAGATACGCAGTATTTT.

The chain carries TRBV5-5 and TRBJ1-1; D is perhaps TRBD1 (5 bases). Germline CDR1 and CDR2: SGHKS and YYEKEE (reference sequence). This CDR3 region has 14 residues. The V and J ends lost 4 bases and 5 bases respectively, with 15 bases between them. The CDR3, as DNA: TGTGCCAGCAGCGACCAGGACAAGGTTACTGAAGCTTTCTTT. Residues: CASSDQDKVTEAFF.

The rearrangement links TRBV27 to TRBJ1-1; D might be TRBD1 (6 bases). Germline CDR1 MNHEY, CDR2 SMNVEV (reference sequence). Trimming cost V 10 bases and J 4 bases, with 16 bases left between them. The CDR3 is made up of 13 amino acids. Here the CDR3 reads CATRGGRLTEAFF. The CDR3 DNA reads TGTGCCACCCGGGGGGGGCGCCTCACTGAAGCTTTCTTT.

V is TRBV9 and J is TRBJ1-2; D uncertain. V shed 4 bases and J shed 2 bases, with 15 bases lying between them. The CDR3 extends over 15 amino acids. Germline assignment: CDR1 SGDLS and CDR2 YYNGEE. CDR3 in amino acids: CASSLGGPGNYGYTF. The CDR3 bases are TGTGCCAGCAGCTTGGGAGGTCCGGGAAACTATGGCTACACCTTC. Using reference TRBV9 and TRBJ1-2 for the parts outside the CDR3, the full variable domain is DSGVTQTPKHLITATGQRVTLRCSPRSGDLSVYWYQQSLDQGLQFLIQYYNGEERAKGNILERFSAQQFPDLHSELNLSSLELGDSALYFCASSLGGPGNYGYTFGSGTRLTVV.

On this clonotype itself: Given the absence of the conserved phenylalanine or tryptophan at the CDR3 end, a read error is likely. J is TRBJ1-6 and V is TRBV10-2; 9 nucleotides match TRBD1. Germline V gene sequence: CDR1 WSHSY, CDR2 SAAADI. J lost 11 bases, V lost 0 bases, and 8 bases had no gene match. This CDR3 has 16 amino acids. The CDR3 DNA is TGCGCCAGCAGTGAGTCGGGGGACAGGGTTCATCCACCCCTCCACGTT. Its translation: CASSESGDRVHPPLHV.

The CDR3 region is CASSQEWASGGGPYNEQFF. The CDR3 DNA is TGTGCCAGCAGCCAAGAATGGGCTAGCGGGGGGGGGCCGTACAATGAGCAGTTCTTC. J is TRBJ2-1 and V is TRBV3-1; TRBD2 matches 12 bases. The CDR3 spans 19 residues. CDR1 and CDR2 (germline): LGHDT, YNNKEL (reference sequence). Trimming removed 0 bases from V and 4 bases from J; junction bases left unmatched: 10.

The chain joins TRBV6-5 to TRBJ2-1, with a tentative D call TRBD2 (6 bases). The CDR3 runs 17 residues. Trimming removed 0 bases from V and 8 bases from J, with 20 bases in between. In germline, CDR1 is MNHEY, CDR2 SVGAGI. The CDR3 spells CASSYSIAGLPADEQFF. The CDR3 DNA sequence: TGTGCCAGCAGTTACTCGATCGCGGGACTCCCGGCAGATGAGCAGTTCTTC.

The gene calls are TRBV7-2 and TRBJ1-5, with TRBD1 identical over 7 bases. From germline, CDR1 is SGHTA and CDR2 FQGNSA. This CDR3 comprises 16 residues. Trimming cost V 5 bases and J 5 bases; bases outside gene matches: 12. The CDR3, as DNA: TGTGCCAGCAGCGTAGGCTCCAGGGGGTGGGATCAGCCCCAGCATTTT. Translating gives CASSVGSRGWDQPQHF. Supplemented by reference TRBV7-2 and TRBJ1-5, the full variable domain reads GAGVSQSPSNKVTEKGKDVELRCDPISGHTALYWYRQSLGQGLEFLIYFQGNSAPDKSGLPSDRFSAERTGGSVSTLTIQRTQQEDSAVYLCASSVGSRGWDQPQHFGDGTRLSIL.

The chain joins TRBV4-1 to TRBJ2-3; possibly TRBD2 for D (7 bases). V was trimmed by 1 base and J by 4 bases, leaving 15 bases between them. The CDR3 sequence is 16 residues long. Germline-derived CDR1 and CDR2 are MGHRA and YSYEKL. The DNA for the CDR3 is TGCGCCAGCAGCCAAGTGTGGGGGGGGGCCGCAGATACGCAGTATTTT. This codes for CASSQVWGGAADTQYF.

V usage is TRBV6-6 and J usage is TRBJ2-7, with D unclear. Between the trimmed V and J ends, which lost 5 bases and 5 bases, there was a span of 13 bases. Germline V gives CDR1 MNHNY, CDR2 SVGAGI (reference sequence). The CDR3 runs to 13 residues. CDR3 loop: CASSQIPRHEQYV. The CDR3 nucleotides read TGTGCCAGCAGTCAGATCCCAAGACACGAGCAGTACGTC.

CDR3 sequence: CSASLGREQFF. The CDR3 DNA reads TGCAGTGCTAGTCTGGGACGGGAGCAGTTCTTC. The gene calls are TRBV20-1 and TRBJ2-1; the D call may be TRBD1 or TRBD2 (5 bases each). Germline loops: CDR1 DFQATT, CDR2 SNEGSKA (reference sequence). The V and J ends lost 3 bases and 10 bases respectively, with 10 bases between them. The CDR3 sequence is 11 residues long.

The CDR3: CASSRGRHQRSDEQFF. The CDR3 DNA sequence: TGTGCCAGCAGCCGCGGCCGTCACCAAAGGTCGGATGAGCAGTTCTTC. The V and J genes are TRBV11-3 and TRBJ2-1; D not resolved. The ends were cut back, 5 bases at V and 8 bases at J, with 22 bases in the middle. This CDR3 spans 16 amino acids. Germline V gene sequence: CDR1 SGHNT, CDR2 YENEEA.

This rearrangement joins TRBV7-3 to TRBJ1-6; no firm D call. The V and J ends lost 6 bases and 11 bases respectively, with 2 bases between them. The CDR3 extends over 9 amino acids. Germline values: CDR1 SGHTA, CDR2 FQGTGA. The CDR3 loop reads CASRTPLHF. For the CDR3, the DNA is TGTGCCAGCAGAACACCCCTCCACTTT.

This clonotype was seen more than once but under ten times. V is TRBV6-6 and J is TRBJ2-3, with TRBD2 as a possible D gene (5 bases). The CDR3 is 14 amino acids. V dropped 9 bases and J dropped 0 bases, with 13 bases sitting between them. Germline lookup yields CDR1 MNHNY and CDR2 SVGAGI (reference sequence). CDR3 protein: CASGRGSSTDTQYF. The CDR3 bases are TGTGCCAGTGGACGGGGATCTAGCACAGATACGCAGTATTTT.